The clone carrying this T cell receptor (beta chain) showed up just a few times. Its specificity is not known. The data originate from a study of CD4 T cells in relation to SARS-CoV-2 and coronaviruses. Looking at the study overall: PBMCs were cultured with antigen for roughly 9 days before TCR beta sequencing.

Study-wide results and limits: Crossreactive clones expanded significantly less to SARS-CoV-2 than monoreactive clones. About 64% of donors had memory CD4+ clonotypes crossrecognizing SARS-CoV-2 and common cold coronavirus spike.

Unexposed donor CD4+ T cells date from about 2011-2018, before the COVID-19 pandemic. After about 10 days of culture, CD4+ T cells were isolated. Unexposed-donor CD4+ T cells were probed with SARS-CoV-2 S/N and four cold-coronavirus spikes, cells permitting. The CDR3 length is 15 residues. The V end was cut by 3 bases, the J end by 1 base, with 10 bases between. Germline loops: CDR1 LNHDA, CDR2 SQIVND (reference sequence). Some clones are missing from TCRdb's copy, which holds only in-frame ones; the method was immunoSEQ multiplex PCR. Seen here are tens of thousands of clones, 70% to 80% observed once, and the top ten hold over 15%.

V gene TRBV19 combines with J gene TRBJ1-5; D is unclear. Sequenced input: CD4+ T cells from PBMCs, cultured in vitro. The sequence derives from a human donor in good health. CDR3 sequence (DNA): TGTGCCAGTAGTATGATGAGGCAAAGCAATCAGCCCCAGCATTTT. This gives the protein CASSMMRQSNQPQHF.